This entry concerns a single TCR beta chain. Its antigen remains unidentified. The data were obtained in a study of vaccination and CD4 T cells after COVID-19. V was cut by 3 bases and J by 9 bases, with 20 bases left in between. Germline CDR1 and CDR2: SGHTA and FQGNSA. CDR3 length: 15 amino acids. Scientists ran DNA taken from cultured CD4+ T cells through the Oncomine TCR Beta short-read assay for sequencing. DNA came from CD4+ T cells after culture. From the PCR reads, TCRdb called clonotypes with MiXCR, one entry per CDR3 protein. The sample shows under 9,000 distinct CDR3 sequences, about 47% of them seen only once. Specified treatment: approximately 9-day PBMC culture with coronavirus spike peptide pools or control peptides (ViraFEST assay). PCR-confirmed positives ranged from March to December 2020, preceding US Alpha, Beta and Delta variants.

The TCR originated in a human donor who had recovered from COVID-19. The sequenced sample consisted of CD4+ T cells from blood, cultured in vitro. V usage is TRBV7-2 and J usage is TRBJ2-5; the D gene is possibly TRBD2 (7 bases). CDR3 sequence reads: CASSFREGGGRSQYF. The CDR3 DNA reads TGTGCCAGCAGCTTCAGAGAGGGGGGGGGCCGGTCCCAGTACTTC.